This entry features one T cell receptor (beta chain) sequence. Replicate PCRs from sorted subsets contained about 200 ng DNA, which is 29,000 or so T cell genomes. Generated by immunoSEQ multiplex PCR, the TCRdb table keeps only in-frame clones and is missing some. This sample has around 1.9 million clones; more than 85% occur once, and the top ten carry about 1.5%. This record comes from a study of shared clonotypes between healthy human individuals. As defined, naive CD8 cells were CD45RO-negative and positively selected for CCR7, with terminally differentiated effector memory CD45RA+ cells excluded. The TCR sequence derives from a man aged 18 to 29 in good health. Some clones in this sample may be carry-over from other donors' samples. The sequencing input was naive CD8+ T cells from PBMCs.

CDR3 bases: TGTGCCAGCAGCTTAGCGCCAGGGGGCGTTGGCTACACCTTC. Protein product: CASSLAPGGVGYTF. The chain has TRBV7-8 and TRBJ1-2; 8 nucleotides agree with TRBD1. Per germline, CDR1 SGHVS and CDR2 FQNEAQ. The CDR3 is 14 amino acids. After removal of 0 bases from V and 7 bases from J, the junction contained 4 bases not matched to a gene.